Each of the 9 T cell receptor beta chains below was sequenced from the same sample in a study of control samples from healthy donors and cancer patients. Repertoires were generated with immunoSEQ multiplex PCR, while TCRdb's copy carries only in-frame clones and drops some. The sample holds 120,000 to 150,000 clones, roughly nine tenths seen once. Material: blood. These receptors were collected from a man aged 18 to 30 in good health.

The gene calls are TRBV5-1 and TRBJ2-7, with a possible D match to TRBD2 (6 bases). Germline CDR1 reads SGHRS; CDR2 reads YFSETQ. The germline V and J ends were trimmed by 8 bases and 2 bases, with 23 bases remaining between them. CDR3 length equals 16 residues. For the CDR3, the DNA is TGCGCCAGTCTTAAGGGAGGTGGGGTAAGGACCTACGAGCAGTACTTC. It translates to CASLKGGGVRTYEQYF.

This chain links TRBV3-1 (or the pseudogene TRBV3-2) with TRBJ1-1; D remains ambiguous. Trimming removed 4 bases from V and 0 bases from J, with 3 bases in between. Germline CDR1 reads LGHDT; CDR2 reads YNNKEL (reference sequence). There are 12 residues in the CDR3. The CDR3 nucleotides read TGTGCCAGCAGCCTCCTGAACACTGAAGCTTTCTTT. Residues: CASSLLNTEAFF.

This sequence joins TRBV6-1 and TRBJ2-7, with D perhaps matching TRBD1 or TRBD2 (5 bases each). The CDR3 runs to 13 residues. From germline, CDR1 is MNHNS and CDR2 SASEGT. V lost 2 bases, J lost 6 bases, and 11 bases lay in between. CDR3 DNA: TGTGCCAGCAGTGAATACGGGGCCCGCGAGCAGTACTTC. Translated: CASSEYGAREQYF.

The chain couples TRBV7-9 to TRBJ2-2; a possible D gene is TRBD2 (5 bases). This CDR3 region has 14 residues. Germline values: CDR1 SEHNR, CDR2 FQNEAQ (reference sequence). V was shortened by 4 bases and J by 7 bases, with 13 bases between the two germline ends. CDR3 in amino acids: CASSSSGNFGELFF. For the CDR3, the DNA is TGTGCCAGCAGCTCCTCGGGGAACTTCGGGGAGCTGTTTTTT.

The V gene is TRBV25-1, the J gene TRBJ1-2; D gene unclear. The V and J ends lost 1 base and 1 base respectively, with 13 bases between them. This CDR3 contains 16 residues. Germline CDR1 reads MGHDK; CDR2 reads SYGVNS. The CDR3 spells CASSESRLAINYGYTF. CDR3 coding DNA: TGTGCCAGCAGTGAATCCCGTCTCGCAATTAACTATGGCTACACCTTC.

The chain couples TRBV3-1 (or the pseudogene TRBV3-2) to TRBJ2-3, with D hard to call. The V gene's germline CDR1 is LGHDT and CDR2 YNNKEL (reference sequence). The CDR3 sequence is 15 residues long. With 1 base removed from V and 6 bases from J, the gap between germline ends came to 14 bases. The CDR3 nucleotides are TGTGCCAGCAGCCAAGGAGGTCTAGTCCGTGATACGCAGTATTTT. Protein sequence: CASSQGGLVRDTQYF.

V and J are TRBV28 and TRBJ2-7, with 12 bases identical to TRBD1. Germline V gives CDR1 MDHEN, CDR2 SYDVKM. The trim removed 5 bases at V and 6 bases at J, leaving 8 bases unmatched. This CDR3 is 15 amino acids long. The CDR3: CASSPGTGGDPEQYF. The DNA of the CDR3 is TGTGCCAGCAGTCCTGGGACAGGGGGCGACCCCGAGCAGTACTTC.

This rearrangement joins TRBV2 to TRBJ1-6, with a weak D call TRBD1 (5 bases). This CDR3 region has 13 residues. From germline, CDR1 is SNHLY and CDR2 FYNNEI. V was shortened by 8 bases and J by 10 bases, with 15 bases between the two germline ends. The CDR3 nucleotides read TGTGCCAGCCTCCCGGATGGGGGATCACCCCTCCACTTT. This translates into CASLPDGGSPLHF. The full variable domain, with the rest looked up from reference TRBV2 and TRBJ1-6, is EPEVTQTPSHQVTQMGQEVILRCVPISNHLYFYWYRQILGQKVEFLVSFYNNEISEKSEIFDDQFSVERPDGSNFTLKIRSTKLEDSAMYFCASLPDGGSPLHFGNGTRLTVT.

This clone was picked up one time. This CDR3 is CAWSQAAVAYEQYF. CDR3 DNA: TGTGCCTGGAGTCAGGCTGCAGTTGCCTACGAGCAGTACTTC. This chain joins TRBV30 and TRBJ2-7; D not certain. The CDR3 sequence is 14 residues long. Looked up from germline, CDR1 is GTSNPN and CDR2 is SVGIG (reference sequence). Trimming pared 2 bases from V and 2 bases from J, leaving 13 bases between.